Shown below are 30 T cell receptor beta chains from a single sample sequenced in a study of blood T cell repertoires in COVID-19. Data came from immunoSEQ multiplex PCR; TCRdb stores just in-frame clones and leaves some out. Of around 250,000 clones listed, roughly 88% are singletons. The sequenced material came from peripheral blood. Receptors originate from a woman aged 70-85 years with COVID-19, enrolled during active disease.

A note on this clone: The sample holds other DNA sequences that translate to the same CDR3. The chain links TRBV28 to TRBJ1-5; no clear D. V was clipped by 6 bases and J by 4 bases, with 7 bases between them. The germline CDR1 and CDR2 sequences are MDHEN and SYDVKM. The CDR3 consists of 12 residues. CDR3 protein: CASSSLNQPQHF. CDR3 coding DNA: TGTGCCAGCAGCTCACTAAATCAGCCCCAGCATTTT.

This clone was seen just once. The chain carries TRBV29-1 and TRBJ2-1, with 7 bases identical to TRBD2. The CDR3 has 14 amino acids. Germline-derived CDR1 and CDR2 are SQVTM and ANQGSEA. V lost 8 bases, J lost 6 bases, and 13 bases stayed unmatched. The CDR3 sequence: CSLAGRAGANEQFF. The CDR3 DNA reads TGCAGCTTGGCGGGGAGGGCCGGGGCCAATGAGCAGTTCTTC.

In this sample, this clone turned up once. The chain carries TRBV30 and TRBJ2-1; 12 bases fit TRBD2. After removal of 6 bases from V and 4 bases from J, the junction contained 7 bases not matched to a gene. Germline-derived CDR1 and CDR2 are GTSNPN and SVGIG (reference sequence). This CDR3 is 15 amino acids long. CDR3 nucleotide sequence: TGTGCCTGCAGTTCCGGGACTAGCGGGTACAATGAGCAGTTCTTC. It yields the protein CACSSGTSGYNEQFF.

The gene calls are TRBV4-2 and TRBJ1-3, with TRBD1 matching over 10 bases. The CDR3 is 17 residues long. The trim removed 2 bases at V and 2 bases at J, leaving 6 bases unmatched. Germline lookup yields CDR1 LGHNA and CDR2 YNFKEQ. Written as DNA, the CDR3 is TGTGCCAGCAGCCAACAACCGGGACAGGGGACTGGAAACACCATATATTTT. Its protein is CASSQQPGQGTGNTIYF.

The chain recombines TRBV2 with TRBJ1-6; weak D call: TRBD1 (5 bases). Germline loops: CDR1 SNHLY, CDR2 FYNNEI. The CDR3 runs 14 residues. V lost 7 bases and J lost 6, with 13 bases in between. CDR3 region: CASMEGLPNSPLHF. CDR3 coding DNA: TGTGCCAGCATGGAGGGACTGCCTAATTCACCCCTCCACTTT.

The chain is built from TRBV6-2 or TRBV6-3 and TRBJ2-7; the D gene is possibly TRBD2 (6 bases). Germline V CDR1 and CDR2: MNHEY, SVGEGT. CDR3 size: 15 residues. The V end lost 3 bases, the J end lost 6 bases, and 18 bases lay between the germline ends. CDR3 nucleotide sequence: TGTGCCAGCAGTTATTTTCAGTCGGGAGTGGGCGAGCAGTACTTC. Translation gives CASSYFQSGVGEQYF.

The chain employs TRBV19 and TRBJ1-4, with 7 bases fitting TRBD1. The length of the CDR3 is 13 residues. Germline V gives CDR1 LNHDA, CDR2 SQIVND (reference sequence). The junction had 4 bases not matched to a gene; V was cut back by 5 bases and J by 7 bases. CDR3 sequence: CASSVTGTEKLFF. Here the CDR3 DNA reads TGTGCCAGTAGTGTGACAGGGACTGAAAAACTGTTTTTT.

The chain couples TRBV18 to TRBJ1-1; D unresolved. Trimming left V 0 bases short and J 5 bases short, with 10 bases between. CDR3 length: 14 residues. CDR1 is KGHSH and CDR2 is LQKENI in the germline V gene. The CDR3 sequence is CASSPPSSVTEAFF. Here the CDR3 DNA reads TGTGCCAGCTCACCACCGTCCTCGGTGACTGAAGCTTTCTTT.

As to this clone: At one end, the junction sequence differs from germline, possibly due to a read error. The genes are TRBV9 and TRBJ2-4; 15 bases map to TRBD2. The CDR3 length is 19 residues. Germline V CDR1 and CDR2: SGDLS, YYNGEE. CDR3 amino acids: CAGSVGPGTSGRPRDIQYF. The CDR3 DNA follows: TGTGCCGGCAGCGTAGGGCCCGGGACTAGCGGGAGGCCCCGGGACATTCAGTACTTC.

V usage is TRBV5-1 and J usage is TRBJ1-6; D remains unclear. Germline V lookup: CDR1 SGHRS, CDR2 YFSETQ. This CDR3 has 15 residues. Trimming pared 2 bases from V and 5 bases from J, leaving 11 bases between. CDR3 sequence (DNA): TGCGCCAGCAGCTTCGCAGGTTACGATAATTCACCCCTCCACTTT. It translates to CASSFAGYDNSPLHF.

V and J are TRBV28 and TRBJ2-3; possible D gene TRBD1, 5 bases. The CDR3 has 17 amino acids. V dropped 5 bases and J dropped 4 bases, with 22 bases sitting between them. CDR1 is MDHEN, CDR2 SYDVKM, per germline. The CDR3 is CASSPLIPRQFSDTQYF. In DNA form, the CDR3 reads TGTGCCAGCAGTCCCCTTATCCCGAGACAGTTTTCAGATACGCAGTATTTT.

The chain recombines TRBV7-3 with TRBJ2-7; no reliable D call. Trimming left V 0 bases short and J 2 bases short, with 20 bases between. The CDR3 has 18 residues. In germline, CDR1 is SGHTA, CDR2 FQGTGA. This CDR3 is CASSLTVVSHYDPYEQYF. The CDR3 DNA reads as TGTGCCAGCAGCTTAACAGTGGTCAGCCACTATGATCCCTACGAGCAGTACTTC.

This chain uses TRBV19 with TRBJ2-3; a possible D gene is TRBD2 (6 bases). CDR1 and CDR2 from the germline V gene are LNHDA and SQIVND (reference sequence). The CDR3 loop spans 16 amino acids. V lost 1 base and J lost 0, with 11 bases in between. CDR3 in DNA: TGTGCCAGTAGTATAGGGACTACTGTCAGCACAGATACGCAGTATTTT. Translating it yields CASSIGTTVSTDTQYF.

The CDR3 sequence: CASSIPTVSGNTIYF. In DNA form, the CDR3 reads TGTGCCAGCAGTATCCCGACAGTCTCTGGAAACACCATATATTTT. The genes are TRBV28 and TRBJ1-3; D is perhaps TRBD1 (5 bases). The CDR3 is 15 residues long. Germline V CDR1 and CDR2: MDHEN, SYDVKM. Between the trimmed V and J ends, which lost 5 bases and 0 bases, there was a span of 11 bases.

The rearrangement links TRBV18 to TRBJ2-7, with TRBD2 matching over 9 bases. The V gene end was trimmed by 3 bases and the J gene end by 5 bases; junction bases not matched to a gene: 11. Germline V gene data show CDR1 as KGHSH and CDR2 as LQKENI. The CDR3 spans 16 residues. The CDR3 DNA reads TGTGCCAGCTCACCTACGTCCCTAGCGGGAATGAACGAGCAGTACTTC. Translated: CASSPTSLAGMNEQYF.

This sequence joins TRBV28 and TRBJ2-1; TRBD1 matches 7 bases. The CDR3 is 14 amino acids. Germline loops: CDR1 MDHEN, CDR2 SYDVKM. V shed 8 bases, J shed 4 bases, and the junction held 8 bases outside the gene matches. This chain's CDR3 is CASVPGTAYNEQFF. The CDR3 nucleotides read TGTGCCAGCGTCCCCGGGACAGCATACAATGAGCAGTTCTTC. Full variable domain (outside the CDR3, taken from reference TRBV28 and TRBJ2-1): DVKVTQSSRYLVKRTGEKVFLECVQDMDHENMFWYRQDPGLGLRLIYFSYDVKMKEKGDIPEGYSVSREKKERFSLILESASTNQTSMYLCASVPGTAYNEQFFGPGTRLTVL.

The CDR3 loop is CASSQDRPGHYNSPLHF. The DNA of the CDR3 is TGTGCCAGCAGCCAAGATCGTCCGGGACACTATAATTCACCCCTCCACTTT. The gene calls are TRBV4-2 and TRBJ1-6; TRBD1 is a possible D gene (6 bases). CDR3 length: 17 residues. V was trimmed by 0 bases and J by 3 bases, leaving 12 bases between them. The germline gives CDR1 LGHNA, CDR2 YNFKEQ.

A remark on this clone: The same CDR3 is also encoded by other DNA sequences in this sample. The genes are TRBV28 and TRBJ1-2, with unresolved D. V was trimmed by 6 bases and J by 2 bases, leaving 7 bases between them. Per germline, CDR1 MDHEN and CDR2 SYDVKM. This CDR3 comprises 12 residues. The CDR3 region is CASSWRNYGYTF. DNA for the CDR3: TGTGCCAGCAGCTGGAGAAACTATGGCTACACCTTC.

This CDR3 reads CASSFKENYGYTF. The CDR3 DNA is TGTGCCAGCAGCTTCAAGGAGAACTATGGCTACACCTTC. The V and J genes are TRBV5-5 and TRBJ1-2, with no clear D. The CDR3 length is 13 residues. The germline gives CDR1 SGHKS, CDR2 YYEKEE (reference sequence). Trimming took 2 bases from V and 2 from J, leaving 7 bases between them.

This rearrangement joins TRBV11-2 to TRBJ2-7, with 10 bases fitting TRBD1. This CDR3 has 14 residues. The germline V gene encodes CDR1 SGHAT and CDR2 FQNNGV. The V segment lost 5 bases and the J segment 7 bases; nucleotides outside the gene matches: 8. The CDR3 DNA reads TGTGCCAGCAGCACCTCGACAGGGGGCAGAGAGCAGTACTTC. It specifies CASSTSTGGREQYF.

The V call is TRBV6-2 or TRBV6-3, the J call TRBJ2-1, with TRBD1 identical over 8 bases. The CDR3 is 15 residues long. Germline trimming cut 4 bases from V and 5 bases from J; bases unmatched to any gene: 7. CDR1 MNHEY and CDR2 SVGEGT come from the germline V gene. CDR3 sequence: CASSSPRTGNNEQFF. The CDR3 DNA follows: TGTGCCAGCAGTTCCCCCCGGACAGGGAACAATGAGCAGTTCTTC.

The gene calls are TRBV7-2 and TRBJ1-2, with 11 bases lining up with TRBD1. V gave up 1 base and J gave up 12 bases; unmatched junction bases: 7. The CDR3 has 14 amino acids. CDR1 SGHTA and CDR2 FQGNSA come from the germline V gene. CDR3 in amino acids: CASSLVSGQGGNTF. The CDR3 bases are TGTGCCAGCAGCTTAGTATCGGGACAGGGGGGGAACACCTTC.

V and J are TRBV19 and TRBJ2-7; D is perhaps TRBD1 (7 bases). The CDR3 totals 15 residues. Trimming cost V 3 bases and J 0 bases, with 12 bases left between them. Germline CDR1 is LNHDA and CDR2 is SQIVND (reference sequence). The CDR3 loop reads CASSMGGDSSYEQYF. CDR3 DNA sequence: TGTGCCAGTAGTATGGGCGGGGACAGCTCCTACGAGCAGTACTTC.

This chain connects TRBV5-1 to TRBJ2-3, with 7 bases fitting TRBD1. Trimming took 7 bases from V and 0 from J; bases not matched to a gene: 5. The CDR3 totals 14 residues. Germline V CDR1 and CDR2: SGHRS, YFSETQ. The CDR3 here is CASGPGQSTDTQYF. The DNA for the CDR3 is TGCGCCAGCGGCCCGGGACAGAGCACAGATACGCAGTATTTT.

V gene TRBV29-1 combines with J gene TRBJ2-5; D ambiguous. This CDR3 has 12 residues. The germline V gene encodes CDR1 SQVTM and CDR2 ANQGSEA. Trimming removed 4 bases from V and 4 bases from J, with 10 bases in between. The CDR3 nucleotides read TGCAGCGTTGTCGGTCGTGGAGAGACCCAGTACTTC. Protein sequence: CSVVGRGETQYF. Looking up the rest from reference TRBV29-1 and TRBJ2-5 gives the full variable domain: SAVISQKPSRDICQRGTSLTIQCQVDSQVTMMFWYRQQPGQSLTLIATANQGSEATYESGFVIDKFPISRPNLTFSTLTVSNMSPEDSSIYLCSVVGRGETQYFGPGTRLLVL.

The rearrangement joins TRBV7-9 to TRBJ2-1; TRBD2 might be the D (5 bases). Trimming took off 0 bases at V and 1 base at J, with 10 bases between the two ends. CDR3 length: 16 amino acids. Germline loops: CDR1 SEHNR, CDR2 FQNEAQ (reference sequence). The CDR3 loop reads CASSLAVGDSYNEQFF. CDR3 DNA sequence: TGTGCCAGCAGCTTAGCCGTCGGGGATTCCTACAATGAGCAGTTCTTC.

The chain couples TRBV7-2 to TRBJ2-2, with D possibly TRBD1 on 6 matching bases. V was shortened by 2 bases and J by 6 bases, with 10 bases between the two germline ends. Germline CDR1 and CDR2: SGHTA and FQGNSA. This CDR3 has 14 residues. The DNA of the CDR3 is TGTGCCAGCAGCTTACCAGGGGCGGCCGGGGAGCTGTTTTTT. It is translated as CASSLPGAAGELFF.

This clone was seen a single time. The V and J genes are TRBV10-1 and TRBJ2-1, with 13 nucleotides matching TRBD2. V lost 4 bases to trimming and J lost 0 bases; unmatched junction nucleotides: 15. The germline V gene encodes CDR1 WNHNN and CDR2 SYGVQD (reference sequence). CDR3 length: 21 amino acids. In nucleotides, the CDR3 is TGCGCCAGCAGTGGGGGGGGACTAGCGGGGCCTCCCGTGAGCTCCTACAATGAGCAGTTCTTC. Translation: CASSGGGLAGPPVSSYNEQFF.

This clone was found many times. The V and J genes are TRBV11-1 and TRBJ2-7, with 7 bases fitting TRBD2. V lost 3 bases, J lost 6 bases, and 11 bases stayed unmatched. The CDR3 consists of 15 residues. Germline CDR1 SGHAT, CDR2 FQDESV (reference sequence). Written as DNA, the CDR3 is TGTGCCAGCAGCTTCAGTGGGAGGGCCACGATCGAGCAGTACTTC. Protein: CASSFSGRATIEQYF.

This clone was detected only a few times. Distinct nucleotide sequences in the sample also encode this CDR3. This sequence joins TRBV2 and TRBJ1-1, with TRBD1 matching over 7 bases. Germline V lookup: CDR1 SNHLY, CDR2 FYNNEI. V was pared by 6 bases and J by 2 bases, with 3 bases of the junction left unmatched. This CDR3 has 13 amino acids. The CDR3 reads CASSGTANTEAFF. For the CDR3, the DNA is TGTGCCAGCAGCGGGACAGCTAACACTGAAGCTTTCTTT.